Shown below are 26 T cell receptor beta chains from a single sample sequenced in a study of cytomegalovirus exposure and HLA in healthy donors. In the PCR, 60 Vbeta and 13 Jbeta primers were used. TCRdb's table, derived via immunoSEQ multiplex PCR, lists solely in-frame clones and lacks some. The sample consists of tens of thousands of clones, around 67% of them appearing once. Sequenced: PBMCs. Every receptor here comes from a woman aged 45-65 years in good health and CMV-seropositive.

This clone has a handful of counts. The gene calls are TRBV2 and TRBJ1-1, with 8 bases aligning to TRBD1. The CDR3 has 16 residues. Germline trimming cut 1 base from V and 1 base from J; bases unmatched to any gene: 5. Germline values: CDR1 SNHLY, CDR2 FYNNEI. CDR3 sequence: CASSEGTGRANTEAFF. The DNA for the CDR3 is TGTGCCAGCAGTGAAGGGACAGGGCGGGCGAACACTGAAGCTTTCTTT.

V is TRBV7-3 and J is TRBJ2-1; TRBD1 might be the D (5 bases). Trimming pared 5 bases from V and 7 bases from J, leaving 18 bases between. CDR1 is SGHTA and CDR2 is FQGTGA in the germline V gene. The CDR3 totals 15 residues. This chain's CDR3 is CASSRSWGLRNEQFF. CDR3 nucleotide sequence: TGTGCCAGCAGCCGAAGCTGGGGCCTCAGGAATGAGCAGTTCTTC. The whole variable domain, remainder taken from reference TRBV7-3 and TRBJ2-1, is GAGVSQTPSNKVTEKGKYVELRCDPISGHTALYWYRQSLGQGPEFLIYFQGTGAADDSGLPNDRFFAVRPEGSVSTLKIQRTERGDSAVYLCASSRSWGLRNEQFFGPGTRLTVL.

This clone was seen a handful of times. The chain recombines TRBV5-1 with TRBJ2-1, with 13 positions matching TRBD2. Germline CDR1 and CDR2: SGHRS and YFSETQ. The CDR3 covers 15 residues. The trim removed 3 bases at V and 8 bases at J, leaving 5 bases unmatched. In DNA, the CDR3 is TGCGCCAGCAGCTACAAACTAGCGGGGGGGCATGAGCAGTTCTTC. Translating it yields CASSYKLAGGHEQFF.

This chain uses TRBV4-1 with TRBJ2-5; 11 bases are a match to TRBD1. The germline CDR1 and CDR2 sequences are MGHRA and YSYEKL. V was pared by 0 bases and J by 5 bases, with 2 bases of the junction left unmatched. The CDR3 runs to 15 residues. The CDR3 DNA reads TGCGCCAGCAGCCAAGAGGACAGGGGGCAGGAGACCCAGTACTTC. Encoded protein: CASSQEDRGQETQYF.

This clone showed up just once. The chain carries TRBV7-3 and TRBJ2-1; 8 nucleotides line up with TRBD1. In germline, CDR1 is SGHTA, CDR2 FQGTGA. The CDR3 extends over 15 amino acids. The J segment lost 7 bases and the V segment lost 2 bases, leaving 7 bases of the junction unmatched. CDR3 amino acids: CASSLDQGALNEQFF. CDR3 DNA: TGTGCCAGCAGCTTAGATCAGGGGGCGCTGAATGAGCAGTTCTTC.

J is TRBJ1-1 and V is TRBV6-1, with D possibly TRBD1 on 6 matching bases. Germline V gene lookup returns CDR1 MNHNS and CDR2 SASEGT. The CDR3 length is 12 residues. Deletions cut 4 bases from V and 10 bases from J, with 13 bases between. The CDR3 region has the DNA TGTGCCAGCAGTGTACAGGGATGGGTAGCTTTCTTT. It specifies CASSVQGWVAFF.

The rearrangement joins TRBV4-2 to TRBJ2-3; 14 bases are a match to TRBD2. There are 17 residues in the CDR3. The ends lost 4 bases at V and 5 bases at J; junction bases unmatched: 8. Looked up from germline, CDR1 is LGHNA and CDR2 is YNFKEQ. CDR3 loop: CASSPEIGLAGGDTQYF. As DNA, the CDR3 is TGTGCCAGCAGCCCCGAGATCGGACTAGCGGGGGGAGATACGCAGTATTTT.

The chain carries TRBV7-9 and TRBJ1-2; D not resolved. Trimming pared 1 base from V and 4 bases from J, leaving 13 bases between. The CDR3 runs to 15 residues. Germline CDR1 is SEHNR and CDR2 is FQNEAQ (reference sequence). The CDR3 loop is CASSLVGRNGYGYTF. For the CDR3, the DNA is TGTGCCAGCAGCTTAGTAGGCAGGAATGGCTATGGCTACACCTTC.

This chain uses TRBV9 with TRBJ1-2; tentative D call: TRBD1 (6 bases). V lost 3 bases and J 8 bases, leaving 20 bases between the germline ends. The germline CDR1 and CDR2 sequences are SGDLS and YYNGEE. There are 15 residues in the CDR3. This CDR3 is CASSGGGGQVEGYTF. The CDR3 DNA reads as TGTGCCAGCAGCGGCGGGGGGGGACAAGTAGAAGGCTACACCTTC. Filled out from reference TRBV9 and TRBJ1-2, the complete variable domain reads DSGVTQTPKHLITATGQRVTLRCSPRSGDLSVYWYQQSLDQGLQFLIQYYNGEERAKGNILERFSAQQFPDLHSELNLSSLELGDSALYFCASSGGGGQVEGYTFGSGTRLTVV.

This clone was counted between two and nine times. This chain uses TRBV11-2 with TRBJ1-1; possible D gene TRBD1, 6 bases. V was trimmed by 5 bases and J by 8 bases, leaving 18 bases between them. Germline-derived CDR1 and CDR2 are SGHAT and FQNNGV. The CDR3 has 14 amino acids. The CDR3 spells CASSLPSSGGEAFF. CDR3 bases: TGTGCCAGCAGCCTCCCTTCCTCGGGGGGCGAAGCTTTCTTT.

This chain links TRBV5-4 with TRBJ1-2, with unresolved D. Germline CDR1 reads SGHNT; CDR2 reads YYREEE (reference sequence). The CDR3 totals 12 residues. Deletions cut 4 bases from V and 5 bases from J, with 9 bases between. CDR3: CASSGEGYGYTF. CDR3 bases: TGTGCCAGCAGCGGCGAGGGTTATGGCTACACCTTC.

This clone came up once. This chain joins TRBV5-4 and TRBJ1-1, with D perhaps TRBD1 (5 bases). CDR1 and CDR2 from the germline V gene are SGHNT and YYREEE (reference sequence). V was cut by 3 bases and J by 4 bases, with 13 bases left in between. This CDR3 has 14 residues. The CDR3 DNA follows: TGTGCCAGCAGCTCTTTGGGGCGCGGCACTGAAGCTTTCTTT. Residues: CASSSLGRGTEAFF.

The chain uses TRBV23-1 and TRBJ1-1; 11 bases fit TRBD1. TRBV23-1 is placed among ORFs of uncertain function. V lost 2 bases and J lost 2; bases outside the gene matches: 7. The CDR3 totals 17 residues. The CDR3 coding sequence is TGCGCCAGCAGTCAAACCTCGGACAGGGGGCTTAACACTGAAGCTTTCTTT. Residues: CASSQTSDRGLNTEAFF.

This clone occurred a few times. V usage is TRBV6-1 and J usage is TRBJ1-4, with 9 nucleotides matching TRBD1. The CDR3 totals 14 residues. The J segment lost 6 bases and the V segment lost 7 bases, leaving 6 bases of the junction unmatched. Germline CDR1 MNHNS, CDR2 SASEGT. The CDR3, as DNA: TGTGCCAGCAATACAAGACAGGGGGATGAAAAACTGTTTTTT. Its protein is CASNTRQGDEKLFF.

The rearrangement joins TRBV23-1 to TRBJ2-7; no definite D call. TRBV23-1 is sorted into the ORF group, with uncertain function. Trimming removed 4 bases from V and 2 bases from J, with 12 bases in between. The CDR3 covers 14 residues. Here the CDR3 DNA reads TGCGCCAGCAGTCGGGTGAGGCTGACCTACGAGCAGTACTTC. Its translation is CASSRVRLTYEQYF.

The rearrangement joins TRBV19 to TRBJ1-1; perhaps TRBD1 as D (6 bases). V lost 5 bases and J 8 bases, leaving 12 bases between the germline ends. There are 12 residues in the CDR3. The germline V gene encodes CDR1 LNHDA and CDR2 SQIVND (reference sequence). The CDR3 nucleotides read TGTGCCAGTAGTCAAATCGGGACAGAAGCTTTCTTT. It codes for CASSQIGTEAFF.

The V and J genes are TRBV9 and TRBJ2-1; 9 bases fit TRBD2. Germline CDR1 reads SGDLS; CDR2 reads YYNGEE. This CDR3 is 17 amino acids long. The ends lost 3 bases at V and 1 base at J; junction bases unmatched: 8. CDR3 protein: CASSGSTSGPSYNEQFF. Here the CDR3 DNA reads TGTGCCAGCAGCGGTAGTACTAGCGGGCCATCCTACAATGAGCAGTTCTTC. Complete variable domain (other parts from reference TRBV9 and TRBJ2-1): DSGVTQTPKHLITATGQRVTLRCSPRSGDLSVYWYQQSLDQGLQFLIQYYNGEERAKGNILERFSAQQFPDLHSELNLSSLELGDSALYFCASSGSTSGPSYNEQFFGPGTRLTVL.

This clone was seen once. This chain joins TRBV7-9 and TRBJ1-5; D gene uncertain. V shed 0 bases and J shed 3 bases, with 3 bases lying between them. CDR1 is SEHNR, CDR2 FQNEAQ, per germline (reference sequence). The CDR3 spans 13 residues. The CDR3 loop reads CASSLAHNQPQHF. CDR3 nucleotides: TGTGCCAGCAGCTTAGCTCACAATCAGCCCCAGCATTTT.

DNA for the CDR3: TGTGCCAGTTATCGCCGGGACAGGGGTTATCAGACCCAGTACTTC. Its translation: CASYRRDRGYQTQYF. The genes are TRBV6-5 and TRBJ2-5, with 10 bases lining up with TRBD1. The ends lost 9 bases at V and 6 bases at J; junction bases unmatched: 13. The CDR3 extends over 15 amino acids. CDR1 is MNHEY, CDR2 SVGAGI, per germline.

The genes are TRBV5-6 and TRBJ1-1, with D possibly TRBD1 on 5 matching bases. This CDR3 is 15 amino acids long. From germline, CDR1 is SGHDT and CDR2 YYEEEE. Trimming left V 1 base short and J 5 bases short, with 15 bases between. The CDR3 DNA reads TGTGCCAGCAGCTTGTGGGGGGGAGTTCGGACTGAAGCTTTCTTT. Its translation: CASSLWGGVRTEAFF.

The rearrangement uses TRBV6-6 and TRBJ2-7; D is possibly TRBD1 (5 bases). V gave up 6 bases and J gave up 0 bases, with 15 bases separating them. Per germline, CDR1 MNHNY and CDR2 SVGAGI (reference sequence). This CDR3 has 15 amino acids. The CDR3 is CASRDRQINSYEQYF. CDR3 bases: TGTGCCAGCAGGGATAGACAGATTAACTCCTACGAGCAGTACTTC.

The CDR3 sequence is CARANTGSDYGYTF. CDR3 nucleotides: TGCGCCAGGGCGAATACAGGATCTGACTATGGCTACACCTTC. V gene TRBV5-1 combines with J gene TRBJ1-2; D is perhaps TRBD1 (5 bases). This CDR3 has 14 residues. V lost 8 bases, J lost 3 bases, and 17 bases lay in between. The germline V gene has CDR1 SGHRS and CDR2 YFSETQ.

This clone was seen a handful of times. The V and J genes are TRBV7-9 and TRBJ2-7; D is perhaps TRBD1 (6 bases). Germline CDR1 reads SEHNR; CDR2 reads FQNEAQ (reference sequence). The CDR3 has 17 residues. The V end was cut by 2 bases, the J end by 0 bases, with 17 bases between. CDR3 sequence: CASSLRGGPSYSYEQYF. For the CDR3, the DNA is TGTGCCAGCAGCTTAAGAGGGGGACCCTCATACTCCTACGAGCAGTACTTC.

This chain joins TRBV5-1 and TRBJ2-2, with a weak D call TRBD2 (7 bases). Germline CDR1 and CDR2: SGHRS and YFSETQ. V was shortened by 4 bases and J by 2 bases, with 18 bases between the two germline ends. This CDR3 has 17 amino acids. The CDR3 DNA reads as TGCGCCAGCAGCGCCTCCCGGCGGGGGCTAAACACCGGGGAGCTGTTTTTT. It translates to CASSASRRGLNTGELFF.

This chain uses TRBV19 with TRBJ2-1; 10 bases match TRBD1. V lost 5 bases, J lost 12 bases, and 4 bases stayed unmatched. The germline CDR1 and CDR2 sequences are LNHDA and SQIVND (reference sequence). This CDR3 has 12 amino acids. The chain's CDR3 is CASSWDRGAQFF. CDR3 DNA: TGTGCCAGTAGTTGGGACAGGGGTGCGCAGTTCTTC.

In DNA, the CDR3 is TGTGCCAGCAGCTTGAAAGGGGGTTTGGGGACAGATACGCAGTATTTT. Encoded protein: CASSLKGGLGTDTQYF. The V gene is TRBV5-4, the J gene TRBJ2-3, with D possibly matching TRBD1 (6 bases). Trimming removed 1 base at V and 3 bases at J, with 15 bases between. Germline values: CDR1 SGHNT, CDR2 YYREEE (reference sequence). The CDR3 consists of 16 residues.